A single sample gave rise to the 5 T cell receptor beta chains below, sequenced in a study of T-cell reconstitution after alpha-beta-depleted transplantation in children. For TCRbeta, the library was prepared with unique molecular identifiers. TCRdb re-derived calls from the PCR reads in MiXCR, one entry per CDR3 protein. The sample consists of about 610,000 distinct CDR3 sequences, more than 9% of them appearing once. The source was PBMCs from the stem cell graft donor, collected from the stem cell graft. These receptors were collected from a human donor who donated a stem cell graft to a child with acute myeloid leukemia.

The V gene is TRBV29-1, the J gene TRBJ2-7; D unclear. This CDR3 is built from 12 residues. Germline CDR1 and CDR2: SQVTM and ANQGSEA. The ends were cut back, 2 bases at V and 4 bases at J, with 9 bases in the middle. As DNA, the CDR3 is TGCAGCGTTGAATTCTCCAGTTACGAGCAGTACTTC. This encodes CSVEFSSYEQYF.

The table lists this clonotype with a few counts. V usage is TRBV12-3 or TRBV12-4 and J usage is TRBJ1-3; TRBD1 matches at 8 bases. V shed 2 bases and J 2 bases; nucleotides not matched to a gene: 2. This CDR3 is built from 15 residues. CDR3 bases: TGTGCCAGCAGTTTACAGGGGGCGGCTGGAAACACCATATATTTT. This sequence encodes CASSLQGAAGNTIYF.

Ten or more counts support this clonotype. This chain connects TRBV7-3 to TRBJ2-2; D may be TRBD1 or TRBD2 (6 bases each). The CDR3 totals 16 residues. Germline CDR1 is SGHTA and CDR2 is FQGTGA. Trimming took off 5 bases at V and 3 bases at J, with 16 bases between the two ends. CDR3 amino acids: CASSHNRGLDTGELFF. CDR3 bases: TGTGCCAGCAGCCACAATCGGGGGCTTGACACCGGGGAGCTGTTTTTT.

This clonotype was observed a handful of times. The V call is TRBV20-1, the J call TRBJ2-3; D unresolved. Trimming pared 2 bases from V and 0 bases from J, leaving 21 bases between. CDR1 DFQATT and CDR2 SNEGSKA come from the germline V gene (reference sequence). This CDR3 contains 18 residues. The CDR3 loop reads CSARPGLLGPFSTDTQYF. CDR3 in DNA: TGCAGTGCTAGACCCGGGCTCCTTGGTCCCTTTAGCACAGATACGCAGTATTTT.

This rearrangement joins TRBV30 to TRBJ1-5; a weak D match, TRBD1 (5 bases). CDR1 is GTSNPN, CDR2 SVGIG, per germline (reference sequence). The CDR3 extends over 13 amino acids. The V end was cut by 2 bases, the J end by 5 bases, with 10 bases between. The DNA of the CDR3 is TGTGCCTGGAGTCCCGCGGGGGATCAGCCCCAGCATTTT. It codes for CAWSPAGDQPQHF. Together with reference TRBV30 and TRBJ1-5, the CDR3 gives the full variable domain: SQTIHQWPATLVQPVGSPLSLECTVEGTSNPNLYWYRQAAGRGLQLLFYSVGIGQISSEVPQNLSASRPQDRQFILSSKKLLLSDSGFYLCAWSPAGDQPQHFGDGTRLSIL.